This entry concerns a single T cell receptor beta chain. The data stem from a study of shared clonotypes between healthy human individuals. Whole-study context: Those who served as donors were a couple of women and a few men between the ages of 18 and 49.

Produced via immunoSEQ multiplex PCR; TCRdb's table is partial and in-frame only. Here the sample spans roughly 2.2 million clones, 85% to 95% being singletons. CD45RA-negative memory and CD45RA+ naive subsets were split from the CD4+ cells. The sequencing sample was made of naive CD4+ T cells from PBMCs. Subset specified: CD45RA+ positively selected. This TCR was recovered from a man between 18 and 35 years old in good health. Some clones in this sample may be carry-over from other donors' samples.

The CDR3 here is CASSPRALNEQFF. CDR3 DNA sequence: TGTGCCAGCAGCCCGAGGGCACTCAATGAGCAGTTCTTC. V and J are TRBV5-6 and TRBJ2-1, with D perhaps TRBD2 (5 bases). This CDR3 is 13 amino acids long. Trimming left V 4 bases short and J 6 bases short, with 11 bases between. Per the germline V gene, CDR1 is SGHDT and CDR2 is YYEEEE.